One sample yielded the 9 T cell receptor beta chains listed below, sequenced in a study of memory CD8 T cells in hepatitis C reinfection. The sample's time point: pre-reinfection, 55 to 20 weeks before reinfection detection. TCR sequencing was done directly ex vivo on sorted cells, without expansion in vitro. This table comes from immunoSEQ multiplex PCR, and its TCRdb copy is limited to in-frame clones, with some not included. Of over 50,000 clones listed, under 90% were seen once; the top ten hold 1%. The sequenced sample was naive CD8+ T cells sorted from blood. The receptor set was obtained from a young man with hepatitis C virus infection.

This chain links TRBV30 with TRBJ1-5; 10 positions match TRBD1. There are 15 residues in the CDR3. V shed 2 bases, J shed 7 bases, and the junction held 8 bases outside the gene matches. CDR1 is GTSNPN and CDR2 is SVGIG in the germline V gene (reference sequence). Here the CDR3 DNA reads TGTGCCTGGAGTACGGGACAGGGGATTAAACAGCCCCAGCATTTT. Translated: CAWSTGQGIKQPQHF.

V is TRBV2 and J is TRBJ2-7; D not certain. The CDR3 runs 12 residues. V dropped 6 bases and J dropped 3 bases, with 9 bases sitting between them. Germline V gene lookup returns CDR1 SNHLY and CDR2 FYNNEI. CDR3 DNA: TGTGCCAGCAGCCGGTATAACTACGAGCAGTACTTC. It codes for CASSRYNYEQYF.

This chain connects TRBV10-3 to TRBJ1-2, with no clear D. Deletions cut 0 bases from V and 1 base from J, with 12 bases between. This CDR3 spans 16 amino acids. Germline lookup yields CDR1 ENHRY and CDR2 SYGVKD. The CDR3 coding sequence is TGTGCCATCAGTGAGTCGACAACAGTTTATAACTATGGCTACACCTTC. This sequence encodes CAISESTTVYNYGYTF.

This chain links TRBV21-1 with TRBJ2-1; the tabulated D call, TRBD2, remains unverified against the DNA. TRBV21-1 constitutes a pseudogene. This CDR3 region has 16 residues. The CDR3 protein is CASSASSGSSDNEQFF. CDR3 nucleotide sequence: TGTGCCAGCAGCGCCTCTAGCGGATCTTCGGACAATGAGCAGTTCTTC.

Only one count was recorded for this clone. The chain employs TRBV7-2 and TRBJ2-7; TRBD2 is a possible D gene (5 bases). The V end lost 3 bases, the J end lost 2 bases, and 11 bases lay between the germline ends. The CDR3 has 14 amino acids. Germline V gives CDR1 SGHTA, CDR2 FQGNSA. This chain's CDR3 is CASSFGEGTYEQYF. The CDR3 DNA reads TGTGCCAGCAGCTTTGGTGAGGGTACCTACGAGCAGTACTTC.

The chain has TRBV6-1 and TRBJ2-2; D is uncertain. The CDR3 runs 14 residues. V was shortened by 8 bases and J by 6 bases, with 16 bases between the two germline ends. Germline assignment: CDR1 MNHNS and CDR2 SASEGT. In nucleotides, the CDR3 is TGTGCCAGCGCCGGTGGGCGCTACGCCGGGGAGCTGTTTTTT. It specifies CASAGGRYAGELFF.

In this sample, this clone turned up a few times. The CDR3 DNA follows: TGTGCCAGCAGCTTAAGCGGGGCTGAAGCTTTCTTT. Amino acids: CASSLSGAEAFF. This chain links TRBV7-6 with TRBJ1-1, with unresolved D. Trimming cost V 2 bases and J 6 bases, with 7 bases left between them. In germline, CDR1 is SGHVS, CDR2 FNYEAQ. CDR3 length equals 12 residues.

The chain has TRBV10-3 and TRBJ2-7, with D perhaps matching TRBD2 (5 bases). Germline loops: CDR1 ENHRY, CDR2 SYGVKD. CDR3 length: 15 amino acids. V was cut by 0 bases and J by 2 bases, with 11 bases left in between. CDR3 sequence: CAISESSTGTYEQYF. The CDR3 coding sequence is TGTGCCATCAGTGAGTCAAGCACCGGGACCTACGAGCAGTACTTC.

The CDR3 here is CASSAGQREQYV. The CDR3 DNA reads TGTGCCAGCAGCGCGGGACAGAGGGAGCAGTACGTC. The genes are TRBV7-9 and TRBJ2-7; a weak D match, TRBD1 (7 bases). The germline gives CDR1 SEHNR, CDR2 FQNEAQ (reference sequence). CDR3 length equals 12 residues. V lost 5 bases, J lost 7 bases, and 12 bases lay in between.